The entry below describes one T cell receptor beta chain. Its cognate antigen is unknown. CDR1 is ENHRY and CDR2 is SYGVKD in the germline V gene. Trimming cost V 1 base and J 4 bases, with 5 bases left between them. The CDR3 length is 13 residues. The sample comes from a study of identical twins. Points from the study as a whole: Surplus twin overlap in beta out-of-frame sequences was less pronounced.

Template switching introduced a universal primer site, and the cDNA bore unique molecular identifiers. TCRdb independently ran MiXCR on the 5' RACE reads; one entry per CDR3 protein. Of about 890,000 distinct CDR3 sequences in the sample, roughly 12% were seen once. The sample also formed part of further work on yellow fever vaccine responses in identical twins. That source reports: Each twin's T cell response to the vaccine was reported to look partly convergent and partly personalized.

Sequenced: PBMCs. This clonotype was sampled from a woman between 18 and 29 years old in good health. V usage is TRBV10-3 and J usage is TRBJ2-1; no clear D. The CDR3 region is CAISEFLYNEQFF. In DNA form, the CDR3 reads TGTGCCATCAGTGAGTTTTTATACAATGAGCAGTTCTTC.